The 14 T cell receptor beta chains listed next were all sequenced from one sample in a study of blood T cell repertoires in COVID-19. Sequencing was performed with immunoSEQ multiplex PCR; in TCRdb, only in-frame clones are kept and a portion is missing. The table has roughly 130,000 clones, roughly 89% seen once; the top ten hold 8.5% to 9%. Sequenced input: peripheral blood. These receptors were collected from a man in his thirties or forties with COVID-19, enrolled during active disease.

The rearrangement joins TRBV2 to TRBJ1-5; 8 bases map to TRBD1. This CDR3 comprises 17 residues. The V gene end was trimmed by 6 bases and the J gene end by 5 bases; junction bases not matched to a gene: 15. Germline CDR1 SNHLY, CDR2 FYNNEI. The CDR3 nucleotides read TGTGCCAGCAGCGTTATTGCGACAGGGGTGAACGATCAGCCCCAGCATTTT. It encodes CASSVIATGVNDQPQHF.

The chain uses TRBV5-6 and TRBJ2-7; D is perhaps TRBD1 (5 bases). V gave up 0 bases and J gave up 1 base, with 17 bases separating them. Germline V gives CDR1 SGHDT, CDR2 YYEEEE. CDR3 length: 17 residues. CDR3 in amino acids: CASSLVASGRVSYEQYF. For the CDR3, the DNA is TGTGCCAGCAGCTTGGTTGCCTCTGGCAGGGTTTCCTACGAGCAGTACTTC.

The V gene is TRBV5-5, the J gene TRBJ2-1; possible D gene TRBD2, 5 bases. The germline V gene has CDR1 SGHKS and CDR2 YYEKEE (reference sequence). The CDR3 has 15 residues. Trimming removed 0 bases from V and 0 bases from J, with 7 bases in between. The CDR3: CASSLVGSSYNEQFF. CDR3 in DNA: TGTGCCAGCAGCTTGGTAGGGAGCTCCTACAATGAGCAGTTCTTC.

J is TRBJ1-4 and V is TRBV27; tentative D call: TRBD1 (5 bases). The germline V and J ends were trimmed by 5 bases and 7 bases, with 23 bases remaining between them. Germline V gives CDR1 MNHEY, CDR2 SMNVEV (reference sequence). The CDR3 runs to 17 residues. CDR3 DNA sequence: TGTGCCAGCAGTCCCGACCGCAGGGAGGGTGTGCGTGAAAAACTGTTTTTT. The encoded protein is CASSPDRREGVREKLFF.

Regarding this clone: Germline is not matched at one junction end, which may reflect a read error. The CDR3 is CASSLSGSLTDTQYF. The CDR3 coding sequence is TGTGCTAGCAGCTTGAGCGGGAGTCTCACAGATACGCAGTATTTT. V is TRBV7-7 and J is TRBJ2-3; 8 nucleotides align to TRBD2. Germline V gives CDR1 SSHAT, CDR2 FNYEAQ (reference sequence). The CDR3 loop spans 15 amino acids.

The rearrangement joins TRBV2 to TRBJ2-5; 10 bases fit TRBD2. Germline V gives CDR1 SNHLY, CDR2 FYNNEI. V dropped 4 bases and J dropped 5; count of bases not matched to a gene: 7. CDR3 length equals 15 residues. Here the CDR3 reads CASSGASGSRETQYF. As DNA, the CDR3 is TGTGCCAGCAGTGGGGCTAGCGGGAGTAGGGAGACCCAGTACTTC.

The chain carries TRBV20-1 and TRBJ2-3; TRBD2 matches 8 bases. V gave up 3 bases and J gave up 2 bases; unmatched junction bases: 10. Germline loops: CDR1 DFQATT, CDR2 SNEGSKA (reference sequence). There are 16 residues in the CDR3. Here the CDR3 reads CSASPLAGSYTDTQYF. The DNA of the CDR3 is TGCAGTGCTAGTCCGCTAGCGGGTTCTTACACAGATACGCAGTATTTT.

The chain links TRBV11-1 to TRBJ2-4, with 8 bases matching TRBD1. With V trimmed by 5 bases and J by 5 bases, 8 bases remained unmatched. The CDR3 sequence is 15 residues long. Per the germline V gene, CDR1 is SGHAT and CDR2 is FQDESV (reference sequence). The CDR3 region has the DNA TGTGCCAGCAGCCCTCACGGGACAGGTCAAAACATTCAGTACTTC. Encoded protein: CASSPHGTGQNIQYF.

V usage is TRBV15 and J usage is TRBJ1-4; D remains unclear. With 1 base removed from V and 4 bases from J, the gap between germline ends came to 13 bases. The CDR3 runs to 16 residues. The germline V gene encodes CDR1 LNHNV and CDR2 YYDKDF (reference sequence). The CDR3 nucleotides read TGTGCCACCAGCAGAGGGGCGCAGAGAAATAATGAAAAACTGTTTTTT. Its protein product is CATSRGAQRNNEKLFF.

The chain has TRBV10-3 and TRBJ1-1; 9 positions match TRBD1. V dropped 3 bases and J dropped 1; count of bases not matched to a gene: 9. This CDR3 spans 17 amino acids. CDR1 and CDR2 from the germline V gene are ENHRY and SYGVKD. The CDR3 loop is CAISDTDRGESNTEAFF. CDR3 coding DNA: TGTGCCATCAGTGATACGGACAGGGGCGAGTCGAACACTGAAGCTTTCTTT.

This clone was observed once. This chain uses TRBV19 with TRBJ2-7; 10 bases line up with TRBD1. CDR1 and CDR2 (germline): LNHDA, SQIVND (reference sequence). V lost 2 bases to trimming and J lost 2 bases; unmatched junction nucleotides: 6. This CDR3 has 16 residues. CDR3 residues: CASSIRRDRGTYEQYF. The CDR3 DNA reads TGTGCCAGTAGTATACGCCGGGACAGGGGAACCTACGAGCAGTACTTC.

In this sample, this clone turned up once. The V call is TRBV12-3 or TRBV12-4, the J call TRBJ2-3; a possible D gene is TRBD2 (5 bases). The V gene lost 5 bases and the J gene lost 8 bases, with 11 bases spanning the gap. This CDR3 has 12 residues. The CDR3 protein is CASSPELGTQYF. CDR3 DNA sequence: TGTGCCAGCAGTCCCGAACTAGGTACGCAGTATTTT.

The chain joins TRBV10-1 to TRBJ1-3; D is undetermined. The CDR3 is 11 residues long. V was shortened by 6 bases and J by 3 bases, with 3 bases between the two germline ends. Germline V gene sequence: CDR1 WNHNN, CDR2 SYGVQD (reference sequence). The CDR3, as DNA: TGCGCCAGCAGCGTTGGAAACACCATATATTTT. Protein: CASSVGNTIYF.

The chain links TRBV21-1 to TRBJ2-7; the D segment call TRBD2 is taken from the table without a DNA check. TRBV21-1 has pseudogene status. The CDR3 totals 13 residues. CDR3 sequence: CASSMDCTYEQYF. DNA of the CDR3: TGTGCCAGCAGCATGGACTGCACCTACGAGCAGTACTTC.